This T cell receptor beta chain is from a study of blood T cell repertoires in COVID-19 (dated by TCRdb to 2019 to 2021). With regard to the full study: The collaborator samples originated in the United States, Italy and Spain and spanned the acute and convalescent phases of COVID-19. The prospective study material was composed of cDNA or gDNA derived from T cells, B-cell-depleted T cells, or PBMCs. The dataset comprised deeply sampled blood TCRbeta repertoires from subjects exposed to, actively infected with, or recovered from COVID-19. A freely available public database, intended as a resource for researchers studying the immune response to SARS-CoV-2, is where the repertoires were released. Samples came from the ongoing ImmuneRACE study (first 160 participants) plus 1,254 subjects from 6 global collaborators. A de-identified subject ID, COVID-19 status, age in years and sex were almost always included in the sample metadata. Where available, HLA class I and class II types were taken from metadata supplied by the sample provider and were not determined by assay-based typing.

TCRbeta CDR3 regions were amplified from genomic DNA using the immunoSEQ Assay, a bias-controlled multiplex PCR. The source study handled its data this way. Within the assay, amplification of reference gene primers was used to estimate how many nucleated cells each sample contained. Sequence reads were collapsed and filtered to measure the absolute abundance of every unique TCRbeta CDR3 rearrangement. Productive Simpson clonality was computed per sample as the square root of Simpson's diversity index over productive rearrangements. TCRdb limited this immuneACCESS table to in-frame rearrangements with V and J called. A share of clones is missing; checked studies link under half to unresolved V genes, and the rest is unexplained. V, J and clone size are those of that table, while D and trimming were read from the DNA. The sample records fewer than 250,000 clones, 80% to 90% of which are singletons. Roughly 10% of the sample is taken by the ten largest.

One collaborating source in Seattle enrolled patients while the patients were actively infected and followed the patients over time throughout the course of disease. Whole blood was collected in K2EDTA tubes by collaborating institutions according to the institutions' own protocols. For TCRbeta analysis, collaborators shipped samples as frozen whole blood, isolated PBMCs, or DNA extracted from either of those sample types. The germline V gene supplies CDR1 MNHEY and CDR2 SVGAGI. At the junction V is shortened by 0 bases and J by 4 bases, with 15 bases in between. Counted from cysteine to phenylalanine, this CDR3 has 16 amino acids. CDR3 DNA is the only sequence kept; it has 48 bases, read in frame from the first base. As regards this clone: No antigen is known for it. No quality values exist for individual bases; no much larger clone is one base distant.

The paper as a whole reports these results and caveats: Clinical and demographic metadata were provided uncurated, with the amount varying by source and participant.

The TCR comes from a woman of 80 years or more with COVID-19, enrolled during active disease. The rearrangement combines TRBV6-5 with TRBJ1-2, with no reliable assignment of the D segment. The sample was peripheral blood. The CDR3 region has the sequence CASSYSLEGSPYGYTF. The DNA sequence follows: TGTGCCAGCAGTTACTCGTTAGAGGGATCACCCTATGGCTACACCTTC.